What follows are 2 T cell receptor beta chains derived from one specimen sequenced in a study of control samples from healthy donors and cancer patients. The data were produced by immunoSEQ multiplex PCR, yet TCRdb's version contains in-frame clones alone and is incomplete. Of 98,000 or so clones detected, over 60% appear once; the ten largest clones hold over 9.5%. Sequences were obtained from blood. These receptors were obtained from a young woman in good health.

The chain employs TRBV3-1 (or the pseudogene TRBV3-2) and TRBJ2-1; D remains ambiguous. This CDR3 has 13 amino acids. The V end lost 0 bases, the J end lost 10 bases, and 10 bases lay between the germline ends. CDR1 and CDR2 from the germline V gene are LGHDT and YNNKEL (reference sequence). The CDR3, as DNA: TGTGCCAGCAGCCAAGATCTGCAATCGGAGCAGTTCTTC. Protein sequence: CASSQDLQSEQFF.

This chain links TRBV6-2 or TRBV6-3 with TRBJ2-5; D is ambiguous. The CDR3 length is 12 residues. Germline V gene sequence: CDR1 MNHEY, CDR2 SVGEGT. V was clipped by 6 bases and J by 3 bases, with 8 bases between them. In DNA form, the CDR3 reads TGTGCCAGCAGCCTCAGTGAAGAGACCCAGTACTTC. Its translation: CASSLSEETQYF.